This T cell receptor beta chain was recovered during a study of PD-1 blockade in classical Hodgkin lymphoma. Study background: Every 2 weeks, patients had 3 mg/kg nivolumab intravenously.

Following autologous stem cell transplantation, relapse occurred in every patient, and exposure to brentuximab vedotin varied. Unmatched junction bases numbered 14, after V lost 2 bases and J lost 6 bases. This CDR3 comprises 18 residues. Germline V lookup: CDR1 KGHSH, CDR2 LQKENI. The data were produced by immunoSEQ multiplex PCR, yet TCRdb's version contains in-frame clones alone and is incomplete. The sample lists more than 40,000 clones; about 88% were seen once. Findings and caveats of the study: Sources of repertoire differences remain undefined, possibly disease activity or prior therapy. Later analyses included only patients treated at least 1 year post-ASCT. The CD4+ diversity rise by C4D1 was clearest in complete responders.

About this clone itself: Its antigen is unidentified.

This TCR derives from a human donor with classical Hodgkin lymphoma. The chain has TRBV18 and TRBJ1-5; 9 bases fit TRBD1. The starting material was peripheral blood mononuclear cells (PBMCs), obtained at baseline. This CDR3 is CASSPFRAGTGLSQPQHF. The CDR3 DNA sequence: TGTGCCAGCTCACCATTCAGAGCCGGGACAGGGTTAAGTCAGCCCCAGCATTTT. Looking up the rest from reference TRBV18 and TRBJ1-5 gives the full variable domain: NAGVMQNPRHLVRRRGQEARLRCSPMKGHSHVYWYRQLPEEGLKFMVYLQKENIIDESGMPKERFSAEFPKEGPSILRIQQVVRGDSAAYFCASSPFRAGTGLSQPQHFGDGTRLSIL.